Shown below are 19 T cell receptor beta chains from a single sample sequenced in a study of blood T cell repertoires in COVID-19. The method was immunoSEQ multiplex PCR; TCRdb's version includes in-frame clones alone and lacks a portion of them. This table holds about 79,000 clones, about 90% found once. The sequencing input was peripheral blood. The receptors originated from a man over 45 with active COVID-19.

DNA of the CDR3: TGTGCCAGCAGGGCGGGGGGGCTGTTTCCTACAGATACGCAGTATTTT. It codes for CASRAGGLFPTDTQYF. V is TRBV7-2 and J is TRBJ2-3, with 9 bases aligning to TRBD2. Trimming removed 6 bases from V and 3 bases from J; junction bases left unmatched: 10. CDR1 is SGHTA, CDR2 FQGNSA, per germline. This CDR3 region has 16 residues.

This chain uses TRBV6-4 with TRBJ2-7; 9 nucleotides match TRBD1. V was clipped by 6 bases and J by 4 bases; unmatched bases: 7. CDR3 size: 14 residues. Per the germline V gene, CDR1 is MRHNA and CDR2 is SNTAGT. The CDR3 sequence: CASRIRDRGYEQYF. The CDR3 coding sequence is TGTGCCAGCAGAATCCGTGACAGGGGGTACGAGCAGTACTTC.

This chain joins TRBV28 and TRBJ1-5; a weak D match, TRBD1 (6 bases). CDR1 and CDR2 from the germline V gene are MDHEN and SYDVKM. Trimming removed 9 bases from V and 5 bases from J, with 11 bases in between. CDR3 size: 12 residues. CDR3 residues: CARPDSYQPQHF. CDR3 DNA sequence: TGTGCCAGACCGGACAGTTATCAGCCCCAGCATTTT.

This chain links TRBV2 with TRBJ1-1, with D hard to call. Trimming cost V 8 bases and J 3 bases, with 13 bases left between them. The germline V gene encodes CDR1 SNHLY and CDR2 FYNNEI. This CDR3 has 13 amino acids. The CDR3 DNA follows: TGTGCCAGCGCCTCTTTTTCGGACACTGAAGCTTTCTTT. The encoded protein is CASASFSDTEAFF. The variable domain in full, with the rest retrieved from reference TRBV2 and TRBJ1-1, is EPEVTQTPSHQVTQMGQEVILRCVPISNHLYFYWYRQILGQKVEFLVSFYNNEISEKSEIFDDQFSVERPDGSNFTLKIRSTKLEDSAMYFCASASFSDTEAFFGQGTRLTVV.

V and J are TRBV6-2 or TRBV6-3 and TRBJ1-3; D uncertain. The CDR3 covers 17 residues. In germline, CDR1 is MNHEY, CDR2 SVGEGT. Trimming cost V 5 bases and J 0 bases, with 17 bases left between them. CDR3 in DNA: TGTGCCAGCAGTGACGACGGTAGCCCGTCCTCTGGAAACACCATATATTTT. It translates to CASSDDGSPSSGNTIYF.

CDR3 coding DNA: TGTGCCAGCAGCCAGCCAGGGGTTTCCTACAATGAGCAGTTCTTC. Translation gives CASSQPGVSYNEQFF. The chain joins TRBV6-2 or TRBV6-3 to TRBJ2-1; the D gene is possibly TRBD1 (6 bases). In germline, CDR1 is MNHEY, CDR2 SVGEGT. The CDR3 consists of 15 residues. Trimming removed 6 bases at V and 1 base at J, with 13 bases between.

This clone came up once. This sequence joins TRBV2 and TRBJ2-5; TRBD1 matches 7 bases. The V gene end was trimmed by 4 bases and the J gene end by 9 bases; junction bases not matched to a gene: 11. The CDR3 runs to 14 residues. The germline CDR1 and CDR2 sequences are SNHLY and FYNNEI. The CDR3 here is CASSGNRGMGAQYF. The CDR3 DNA reads as TGTGCCAGCAGTGGGAACAGGGGTATGGGGGCCCAGTACTTC.

The rearrangement joins TRBV27 to TRBJ2-7; 10 nucleotides agree with TRBD1. Germline CDR1 reads MNHEY; CDR2 reads SMNVEV (reference sequence). V shed 3 bases and J 6 bases; nucleotides not matched to a gene: 2. The length of the CDR3 is 13 residues. Here the CDR3 reads CASSLDRGIEQYF. As DNA, the CDR3 is TGTGCCAGCAGTTTGGACAGGGGGATCGAGCAGTACTTC.

This sequence joins TRBV7-9 and TRBJ2-1, with 7 bases identical to TRBD2. Germline V CDR1 and CDR2: SEHNR, FQNEAQ (reference sequence). This CDR3 is built from 15 residues. V was pared by 5 bases and J by 6 bases, with 10 bases of the junction left unmatched. The DNA of the CDR3 is TGTGCCAGCAGCCCCGCCAGCGGGGCCTCCAATGAGCAGTTCTTC. Residues: CASSPASGASNEQFF.

The chain uses TRBV7-2 and TRBJ2-5, with D possibly matching TRBD1 (5 bases). The CDR3 spans 14 residues. V gave up 4 bases and J gave up 8 bases, with 17 bases separating them. In germline, CDR1 is SGHTA, CDR2 FQGNSA. The CDR3 region has the DNA TGTGCCAGCAGCTACCAAGGGGTAGGGGCAACCCAGTACTTC. Its protein product is CASSYQGVGATQYF.

V gene TRBV11-2 combines with J gene TRBJ1-3; D possibly corresponds to TRBD1 (6 bases). The CDR3 consists of 14 residues. V gave up 5 bases and J gave up 0 bases, with 8 bases separating them. CDR1 SGHAT and CDR2 FQNNGV come from the germline V gene. CDR3 DNA sequence: TGTGCCAGCAGCCGGGACAACTCTGGAAACACCATATATTTT. It yields the protein CASSRDNSGNTIYF. Using reference TRBV11-2 and TRBJ1-3 for the parts outside the CDR3, the full variable domain is EAGVAQSPRYKIIEKRQSVAFWCNPISGHATLYWYQQILGQGPKLLIQFQNNGVVDDSQLPKDRFSAERLKGVDSTLKIQPAKLEDSAVYLCASSRDNSGNTIYFGEGSWLTVV.

The chain is built from TRBV6-1 and TRBJ2-5, with D possibly being TRBD1 (6 bases). Germline CDR1 and CDR2: MNHNS and SASEGT. V lost 2 bases to trimming and J lost 6 bases, with 16 bases between them. The CDR3 runs 15 residues. CDR3 sequence (DNA): TGTGCCAGCAGTGAATATCGGGACATGGGGAAGACCCAGTACTTC. Its translation: CASSEYRDMGKTQYF.

This chain joins TRBV11-1 and TRBJ2-1; 8 bases map to TRBD1. CDR1 SGHAT and CDR2 FQDESV come from the germline V gene (reference sequence). Germline trimming cut 1 base from V and 3 bases from J; bases unmatched to any gene: 5. The CDR3 has 16 residues. The CDR3 reads CASSLEVQGVYNEQFF. The CDR3, as DNA: TGTGCCAGCAGCTTAGAGGTACAGGGGGTCTACAATGAGCAGTTCTTC.

The chain employs TRBV19 and TRBJ2-2; 9 nucleotides align to TRBD2. Germline values: CDR1 LNHDA, CDR2 SQIVND (reference sequence). The trim removed 6 bases at V and 3 bases at J, leaving 5 bases unmatched. This CDR3 is 15 amino acids long. The CDR3 nucleotides are TGTGCCAGTAGCCAGGCGGGAGGGTACACCGGGGAGCTGTTTTTT. Translated: CASSQAGGYTGELFF.

The genes are TRBV24-1 and TRBJ2-1; TRBD2 matches 7 bases. Germline V gene lookup returns CDR1 KGHDR and CDR2 SFDVKD. This CDR3 is built from 13 residues. J was trimmed by 13 bases and V by 3 bases; bases with no gene match: 8. The CDR3 DNA reads as TGTGCCACCAGTGATGGGGGGGTCGGAGGCCAGTTCTTC. Protein product: CATSDGGVGGQFF.

The chain recombines TRBV4-1 with TRBJ2-5; a possible D gene is TRBD1 (6 bases). V dropped 4 bases and J dropped 0 bases, with 9 bases sitting between them. Germline V lookup: CDR1 MGHRA, CDR2 YSYEKL. The CDR3 has 14 amino acids. The CDR3 nucleotides are TGCGCCAGCAGCCTGGGACAAAACCAAGAGACCCAGTACTTC. Translated: CASSLGQNQETQYF.

The gene calls are TRBV14 and TRBJ1-1, with D tentatively TRBD1 (5 bases). V shed 4 bases and J shed 0 bases, with 9 bases lying between them. The germline V gene has CDR1 SGHDN and CDR2 FVKESK. This CDR3 region has 14 residues. The CDR3 sequence: CASSLLQVNTEAFF. CDR3 nucleotide sequence: TGTGCCAGCAGCCTGTTACAGGTGAACACTGAAGCTTTCTTT.

J is TRBJ1-6 and V is TRBV28, with 10 nucleotides matching TRBD1. From germline, CDR1 is MDHEN and CDR2 SYDVKM. The CDR3 loop spans 18 amino acids. J gave up 7 bases and V 5 bases, and 14 bases lay outside the gene matches. The CDR3 spells CASSLPTGTGASNSPLHF. CDR3 nucleotides: TGTGCCAGCAGTCTGCCAACCGGGACAGGGGCATCAAATTCACCCCTCCACTTT.

The count of this clone is one. This chain links TRBV19 with TRBJ2-6; the match to TRBD2 covers 15 bases. The junction had 4 bases not matched to a gene; V was cut back by 1 base and J by 0 bases. Germline V lookup: CDR1 LNHDA, CDR2 SQIVND (reference sequence). The CDR3 is 20 residues long. The CDR3, as DNA: TGTGCCAGTAGTATAGCCGGACTAGCGGGGGGGTACTCTGGGGCCAACGTCCTGACTTTC. Translating gives CASSIAGLAGGYSGANVLTF.